This T cell receptor (beta chain) was recorded in a study of lymphopenia after photon versus proton radiotherapy. Findings and caveats of the study: Post-nadir TCR diversity decline inversely tracked overall survival among those who died. Post-nadir diversity loss with photons came from oligoclonal expansion, particularly CD8+ Temra cells. Relative stability marked proton patients; photon patients lost diversity and naive cells. Only patients who died were analyzed for survival; proton advantage is unproven.

For this clone: Its target is unknown.

Some clones are missing from TCRdb's copy, which holds only in-frame ones; the method was immunoSEQ multiplex PCR. The sample yields around 6,800 clones, about four fifths seen once. Germline CDR1 and CDR2: SNHLY and FYNNEI. The CDR3 loop spans 13 amino acids. Trimming left V 6 bases short and J 3 bases short, with 11 bases between. The TCR was taken from a man younger than 45 with gastric cancer. The J gene is TRBJ1-1, the V gene TRBV2; D uncertain. The sample here was peripheral blood, taken from a patient treated with photon-based radiotherapy. The CDR3 region has the DNA TGTGCCAGCAGAGCCGGGCCTGACACTGAAGCTTTCTTT. As protein: CASRAGPDTEAFF.